The T cell receptor (beta chain) described here comes from a study of T cells in Graves' hyperthyroidism and ophthalmopathy. Across the study: Once the initial diagnosis was made, peripheral blood was obtained before any treatment. Study-wide points: Researchers found most expanded thyroid clonotypes above 0.001 in blood as well. Ophthalmopathy got predicted by the model a median roughly 6.1 months before its onset.

On the basis of clinical symptoms, serum thyroxine and TRAb, thyroid ultrasound and orbital computed tomography, diagnoses were made. RNA transcripts were the template for amplifying TCR beta CDR3 regions. HTBI primers were used for first-round RT-PCR of the TCR CDR3. A single record per CDR3 protein comes from TCRdb applying MiXCR to the multiplex PCR reads. The sample lists approximately 720,000 distinct CDR3 sequences, under 20% seen once, with over 15% in the top ten. Germline trimming cut 0 bases from V and 6 bases from J; bases unmatched to any gene: 14. This CDR3 region has 17 residues. CDR1 and CDR2 (germline): SGDLS, YYNGEE. A note on this clonotype: Antigen specificity is unknown.

Sequencing used blood. The chain couples TRBV9 to TRBJ1-1; TRBD1 agrees at 7 bases. The receptor comes from a woman aged 45-60 years with Graves' hyperthyroidism that later progressed to Graves' ophthalmopathy. The CDR3 region is CASSVDEGGGGFPEAFF. The CDR3 region has the DNA TGTGCCAGCAGCGTAGATGAAGGGGGCGGAGGGTTTCCTGAAGCTTTCTTT.